This section outlines one TCR beta chain sequence together with its context. The data stem from a study of blood T cell repertoires in COVID-19. Looked up from germline, CDR1 is LNHDA and CDR2 is SQIVND (reference sequence). Trimming took 5 bases from V and 2 from J, leaving 10 bases between them. The CDR3 loop spans 13 amino acids. TCRdb's table, derived via immunoSEQ multiplex PCR, lists solely in-frame clones and lacks some. In the table there are about 160,000 clones, roughly 90% of which are singletons. The chain couples TRBV19 to TRBJ2-7; maybe TRBD1 (6 bases). This receptor was taken from a woman aged 55-70 years who had recovered from COVID-19. Sequences were obtained from peripheral blood. CDR3 in amino acids: CASSLGQTYEQYF. DNA of the CDR3: TGTGCCAGTAGTCTCGGACAGACCTACGAGCAGTACTTC. The full variable domain, in which reference TRBV19 and TRBJ2-7 provide the parts outside the CDR3, is DGGITQSPKYLFRKEGQNVTLSCEQNLNHDAMYWYRQDPGQGLRLIYYSQIVNDFQKGDIAEGYSVSREKKESFPLTVTSAQKNPTAFYLCASSLGQTYEQYFGPGTRLTVT.